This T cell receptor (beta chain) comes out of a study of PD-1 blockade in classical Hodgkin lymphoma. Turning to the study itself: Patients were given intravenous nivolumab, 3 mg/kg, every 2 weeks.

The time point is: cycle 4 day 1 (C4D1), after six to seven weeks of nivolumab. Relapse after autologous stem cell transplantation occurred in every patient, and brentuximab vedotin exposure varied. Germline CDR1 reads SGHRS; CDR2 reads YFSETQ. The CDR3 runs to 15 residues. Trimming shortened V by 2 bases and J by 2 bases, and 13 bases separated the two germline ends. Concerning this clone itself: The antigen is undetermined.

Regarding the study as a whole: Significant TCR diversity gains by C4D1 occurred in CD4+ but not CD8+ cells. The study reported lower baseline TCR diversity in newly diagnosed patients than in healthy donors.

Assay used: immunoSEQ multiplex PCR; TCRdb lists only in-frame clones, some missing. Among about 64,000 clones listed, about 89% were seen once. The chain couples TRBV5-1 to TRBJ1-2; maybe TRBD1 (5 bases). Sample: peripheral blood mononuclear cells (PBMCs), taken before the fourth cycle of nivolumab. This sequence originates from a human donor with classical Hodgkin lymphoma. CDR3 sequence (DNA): TGCGCCAGCAGCTTTTCCGGGACGGTAAACTATGGCTACACCTTC. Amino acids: CASSFSGTVNYGYTF.